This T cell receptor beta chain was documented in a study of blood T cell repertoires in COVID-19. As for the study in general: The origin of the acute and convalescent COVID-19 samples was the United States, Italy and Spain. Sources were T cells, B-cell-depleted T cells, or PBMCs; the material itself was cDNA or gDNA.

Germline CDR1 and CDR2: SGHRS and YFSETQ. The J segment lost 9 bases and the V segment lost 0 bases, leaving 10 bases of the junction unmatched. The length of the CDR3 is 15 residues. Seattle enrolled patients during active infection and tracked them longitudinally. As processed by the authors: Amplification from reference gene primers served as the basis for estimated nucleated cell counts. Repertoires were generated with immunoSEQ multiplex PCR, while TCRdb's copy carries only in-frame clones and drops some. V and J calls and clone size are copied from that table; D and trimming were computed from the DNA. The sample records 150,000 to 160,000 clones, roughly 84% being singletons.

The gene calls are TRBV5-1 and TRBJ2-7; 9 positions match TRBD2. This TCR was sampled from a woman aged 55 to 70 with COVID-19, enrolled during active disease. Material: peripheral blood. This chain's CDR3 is CASSLEVAGDQRQYF. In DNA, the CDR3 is TGCGCCAGCAGCTTGGAGGTAGCGGGAGATCAGCGGCAGTACTTC.